The rows below give T cell receptor beta chains drawn from one sample of a study of T-cell reconstitution after alpha-beta-depleted transplantation in children. Via MiXCR, TCRdb re-called the PCR reads, giving one row per CDR3 protein. Among about 440,000 distinct CDR3 sequences listed, around two fifths were seen once. Specimen: PBMCs, collected before TCRalphabeta/CD19-depleted stem cell transplant. All receptors come from a girl aged 2 to 10 with aplastic anemia, due to receive a stem cell transplant. The CDR3 runs from the conserved cysteine through the conserved F or W. D genes are given only for firm matches. Not all rows give a size; the values are once, few, many and, for expanded clones, a class.

V gene	J gene	clone size	D gene	CDR3 DNA	CDR3 protein
TRBV27	TRBJ2-1	many	TRBD2	TGTGCCAGCAGTCCCAGTAGACTAGCGGGAGGCGCGAAGCAGTTCTTC	CASSPSRLAGGAKQFF
TRBV18	TRBJ2-1	few	NA	TGTGCCAGCTCACCACGGGGTGATGAGCAGTTCTTC	CASSPRGDEQFF
TRBV6-1	TRBJ2-3	many	NA	TGTGCCAGCAGGCTCCGGGGTTCCAGCACAGATACGCAGTATTTT	CASRLRGSSTDTQYF
TRBV5-5	TRBJ2-7	many	NA	TGTGCCATTCTAACCCCGAGGACCTACGAGCAGTACTTC	CAILTPRTYEQYF
TRBV5-6	TRBJ1-5	many	TRBD1	TGTGCCAGCAGCTTGCGGGACAGGGGATCCTATAGCAATCAGCCCCAGCATTTT	CASSLRDRGSYSNQPQHF
TRBV27	TRBJ1-2	few	NA	TGTGCCAGCATGTTCCGGGGAGGGGGGCATAGTTATGGCTACACCTTC	CASMFRGGGHSYGYTF
TRBV7-6	TRBJ2-3	NA	TRBD2	TGTGCCAGCAGCTTAGGGCGGGAGCTGTGGGATACGCAGTATTTT	CASSLGRELWDTQYF
TRBV5-1	TRBJ2-7	NA	TRBD2	TGCGCCAGCAGCCCGACTAGCGGACCCTACGAGCAGTACTTC	CASSPTSGPYEQYF
TRBV20-1	TRBJ2-7	few	TRBD2	TGCAGTGCTAGAGAGAGGGATCTACTAGCGGGAGGGTTCTCCTACGAGCAGTACTTC	CSARERDLLAGGFSYEQYF
TRBV30	TRBJ2-7	NA	NA	TGTGCCTGGAGGGACGGCCTGGGGGAGCAGTACTTC	CAWRDGLGEQYF
TRBV20-1	TRBJ2-1	NA	NA	TGCAGTGCTAGACCCTGGTCGGAAACCTCCTACAATGAGCAGTTCTTC	CSARPWSETSYNEQFF
TRBV12-3/TRBV12-4	TRBJ1-3	NA	NA	TGTGCCAGCAGTTTAGAGGCAGGCCCCTCTGGAAACACCATATATTTT	CASSLEAGPSGNTIYF
TRBV5-1	TRBJ2-5	many	NA	TGCGCCAGCAGTGAGCAGGGTGTTTTAAGAGAGACCCAGTACTTC	CASSEQGVLRETQYF
TRBV20-1	TRBJ1-5	NA	NA	TGCAGTGCTATCAAAGAGGCCCTATCCTTCGATAGCAATCAGCCCCAGCATTTT	CSAIKEALSFDSNQPQHF
TRBV20-1	TRBJ2-3	NA	NA	TGCAGCTTGGAGATAGATACGCAGTATTTT	CSLEIDTQYF
TRBV7-2	TRBJ2-5	NA	NA	TGTGCCAGCAGCTTCGGCGAACTAGAGACCCAGTACTTC	CASSFGELETQYF
TRBV30	TRBJ1-1	once	NA	TGTGCCACTCAGACAGTCGAGAACACTGAAGCTTTCTTT	CATQTVENTEAFF
TRBV28	TRBJ2-7	few	NA	TGTGCCAGCAGTCCCTCCAGGACGGCCCAGCAGTACTTC	CASSPSRTAQQYF
TRBV7-9	TRBJ2-7	NA	TRBD1	TGTGCCAGCAGCCCCGACAGGGGCACCTACTACGAGCAGTACTTC	CASSPDRGTYYEQYF
TRBV2	TRBJ2-5	NA	NA	TGTGCCAGCAGCCGCCGACGGGGCTTATTTCAGCGGGAGACCCAGTACTTC	CASSRRRGLFQRETQYF
TRBV5-1	TRBJ1-1	many	NA	TGCGCCAGCAGCCCGGACAGTCTAATGAACACTGAAGCTTTCTTT	CASSPDSLMNTEAFF
TRBV20-1	TRBJ1-6	many	NA	TGCAGTGCCACCGGGTTAATTGGTAATTCACCCCTCCACTTT	CSATGLIGNSPLHF
TRBV29-1	TRBJ1-3	NA	NA	TGCAGCGTTGGTCACTCTGGAAACACCATATATTTT	CSVGHSGNTIYF
TRBV20-1	TRBJ2-6	many	TRBD1	TGCAGTGCTAGGGACAGGCTGAGCTCTGGGGCCAACGTCCTGACTTTC	CSARDRLSSGANVLTF
TRBV7-2	TRBJ1-1	NA	TRBD1	TGTGCCAGCAGCCGCGCCCCAGGACAGGGTTACACTGAAGCTTTCTTT	CASSRAPGQGYTEAFF
TRBV20-1	TRBJ1-1	NA	NA	TGCAGTGCTAGAGCCCGGCAGCCTCCATCCGAAGCTTTCTTT	CSARARQPPSEAFF
TRBV2	TRBJ2-7	many	NA	TGTGCCAGCGCGGGACGACGCGAGCAGTACTTC	CASAGRREQYF
TRBV12-3/TRBV12-4	TRBJ1-1	few	NA	TGTGCCAGCAGTTTAGCGTATGCGAGGAACACTGAAGCTTTCTTT	CASSLAYARNTEAFF
TRBV28	TRBJ2-1	NA	TRBD2	TGTGCCAGCAGTCGACTGGGACTAGCGGAGAACAATGAGCAGTTCTTC	CASSRLGLAENNEQFF
TRBV20-1	TRBJ1-1	few	NA	TGCAGTGGCATGAACACTGAAGCTTTCTTT	CSGMNTEAFF
TRBV3-1	TRBJ2-2	many	NA	TGTGCCAGCAGCCAAGATGGGCGACTAACGAACACCGGGGAGCTGTTTTTT	CASSQDGRLTNTGELFF
TRBV15	TRBJ2-2	few	NA	TGTGCCACCAGCCACAGGAATGCCAGAGGGGAGCTGTTTTTT	CATSHRNARGELFF
TRBV29-1	TRBJ2-1	few	NA	TGCAGCGTTGGAGAGGGGGTGGGGACCCACAATGAGCAGTTCTTC	CSVGEGVGTHNEQFF
TRBV5-1	TRBJ2-7	NA	TRBD1	TGCGCCAGCAGCTTGGGGACAGGCGAGTACGAGCAGTACTTC	CASSLGTGEYEQYF
TRBV5-1	TRBJ2-1	NA	TRBD2	TGCGCCAGCAGCCGGCGGGTAGCGGGGTACAATGAGCAGTTCTTC	CASSRRVAGYNEQFF
TRBV20-1	TRBJ2-1	NA	TRBD2	TGCAGTGCCGATAGCGGGGAAGGTACGGCGTACAATGAGCAGTTCTTC	CSADSGEGTAYNEQFF
TRBV2	TRBJ2-1	few	NA	NA	CASSSSGTNSFDNEQFF
TRBV4-1	TRBJ2-7	NA	NA	TGCGCCAGCAGCCTCAGGAGCGCAGGGGCCTACGAGCAGTACTTC	CASSLRSAGAYEQYF
TRBV29-1	TRBJ2-3	many	TRBD1	TGCAGCGCTTATACAGGGGAGCGGAGGAGCACAGATACGCAGTATTTT	CSAYTGERRSTDTQYF
TRBV5-1	TRBJ2-2	many	NA	TGCGCCAGCAGCCAGCTTAACACCGGGGAGCTGTTTTTT	CASSQLNTGELFF
TRBV20-1	TRBJ1-1	NA	NA	TGCAGTGCTAGGGGCGGGGGGCCCGGAGCTTTCTTT	CSARGGGPGAFF
TRBV20-1	TRBJ2-1	NA	TRBD2	TGCAGTGCTAGACGGAGTAGCGGGCCCCGTGAGCAGTTCTTC	CSARRSSGPREQFF
TRBV15	TRBJ2-7	many	NA	TGTGCCACCAGCAGAGAGTCAGGGCACTACGAGCAGTACTTC	CATSRESGHYEQYF
TRBV20-1	TRBJ1-2	NA	TRBD1	TGCAGTGCTAGACCACGACAGGGGAGTCTGGGCTATGGCTACACCTTC	CSARPRQGSLGYGYTF
TRBV15	TRBJ1-2	NA	TRBD1	TGTGCCACCAGCAGTGCCCGACAGGGGAACTATGGCTACACCTTC	CATSSARQGNYGYTF
TRBV5-1	TRBJ2-1	many	TRBD2	TGCGCCAGCAGCTTAATAGCGGGAGAGTCCTACAATGAGCAGTTCTTC	CASSLIAGESYNEQFF
TRBV7-2	TRBJ2-3	NA	NA	TGTGCCAGCAGCTTAGCCGTCACAGATACGCAGTATTTT	CASSLAVTDTQYF
TRBV20-1	TRBJ2-5	NA	NA	TGCAGTGCTAGAGACTACAACCAAGAGACCCAGTACTTC	CSARDYNQETQYF
TRBV20-1	TRBJ2-3	NA	TRBD2	TGCAGCCTGAGGCCGGGGGGGCTAACAGATACGCAGTATTTT	CSLRPGGLTDTQYF
TRBV21-1	TRBJ2-1	many	NA	TGTGCCAGCAGCGACATTCGACTAGCGGGAGGGCGTCACAATAATGAGCAGTTCTTC	CASSDIRLAGGRHNNEQFF
TRBV20-1	TRBJ1-3	many	NA	TGCAGTGCTAGAGAACGCCAGGGTACGGACACCATATATTTT	CSARERQGTDTIYF
TRBV5-1	TRBJ2-3	NA	TRBD2	TGCGCCAGCAGCTCTCGGACTAGCGGGGATACGCAGTATTTT	CASSSRTSGDTQYF
TRBV5-6	TRBJ1-2	many	NA	TGTGCCAGCAGTTTGAATGATGGCTACACCTTC	CASSLNDGYTF